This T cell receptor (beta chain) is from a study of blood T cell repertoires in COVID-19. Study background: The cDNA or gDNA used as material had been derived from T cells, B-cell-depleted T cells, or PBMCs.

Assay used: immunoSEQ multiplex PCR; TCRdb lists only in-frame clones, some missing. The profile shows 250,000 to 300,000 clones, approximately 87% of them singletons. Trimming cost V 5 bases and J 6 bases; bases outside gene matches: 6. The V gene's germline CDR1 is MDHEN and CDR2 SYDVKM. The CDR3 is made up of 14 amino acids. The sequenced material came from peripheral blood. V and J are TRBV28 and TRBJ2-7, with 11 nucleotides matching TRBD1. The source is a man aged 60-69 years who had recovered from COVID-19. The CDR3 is CASSVPGTGGEQYF. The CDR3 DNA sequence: TGTGCCAGCAGTGTCCCCGGGACAGGGGGCGAGCAGTACTTC. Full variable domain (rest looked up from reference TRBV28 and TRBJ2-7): DVKVTQSSRYLVKRTGEKVFLECVQDMDHENMFWYRQDPGLGLRLIYFSYDVKMKEKGDIPEGYSVSREKKERFSLILESASTNQTSMYLCASSVPGTGGEQYFGPGTRLTVT.